Included here is one T cell receptor (beta chain) sequence, with context. Its specific antigen is unknown. Per-base quality was not reported, and no clone a single base away is much larger than it. The collaborating institutions used their own protocols to collect whole blood in K2EDTA tubes. Collaborator samples were shipped for TCRbeta analysis as frozen whole blood, isolated PBMCs, or DNA extracted from either sample type. The data were taken from a study of blood T cell repertoires in COVID-19 (dated by TCRdb to 2020 to 2021). As for the study more broadly: Samples covering the acute and convalescent phases of COVID-19 were provided by collaborators in the United States, Italy and Spain. The material from the prospective study consisted of cDNA or gDNA derived from T cells, B-cell-depleted T cells, or PBMCs. The dataset comprised deeply sampled blood TCRbeta repertoires from subjects exposed to, actively infected with, or recovered from COVID-19. The repertoires were released in a freely available public database meant as a resource for research on the immune response to SARS-CoV-2. Samples were obtained from the ongoing ImmuneRACE study (first 160 participants) and from over a thousand subjects provided by 6 global collaborators. Nearly every sample came with metadata listing a de-identified subject ID, COVID-19 status, age in years and sex. Where available, HLA class I and class II types were taken from metadata supplied by the sample provider and were not determined by assay-based typing. The research as a whole found: The quantity of clinical and demographic metadata differed by source and by participant and was supplied without curation.

CDR1 and CDR2, per the germline V gene (reference sequence), are MNHNY and SVGAGI. V sheds 6 bases and J sheds 5 bases, leaving 14 bases between their ends. There are 14 amino acids in the CDR3, from cysteine to phenylalanine inclusive. Solely the CDR3 DNA is kept, with 42 bases framed from the first base. TCRbeta CDR3 regions were amplified from genomic DNA using the immunoSEQ Assay, a bias-controlled multiplex PCR. The authors' analysis ran thus. The number of nucleated cells in each sample was estimated from the amplification of reference gene primers within the assay. Sequence reads were collapsed and filtered to measure the absolute abundance of every unique TCRbeta CDR3 rearrangement. For each sample, productive Simpson clonality was calculated as the square root of Simpson's diversity index across productive rearrangements. TCRdb stores this immuneACCESS table with in-frame sequences only. Part of the clones is absent; in the studies checked, under half of the shortfall reflects unresolved V genes, and no reason is known for the rest. The D gene and trimming were derived from the DNA, and the V and J assignments and clone size from that table. In this sample the table shows around 29,000 clones, about 90% of which occur a single time. In total, the top ten clones hold more than 13% of the sample.

This sequence was found in a human donor with active COVID-19. The donor label of this sample is uncertain. The sequencing sample was made of peripheral blood. This sequence uses TRBV6-6 and TRBJ1-5, with no confident D gene call. DNA sequence: TGTGCCAGCAGCCAACCTAACCGGGATCAGCCCCAGCATTTT. This encodes CASSQPNRDQPQHF.